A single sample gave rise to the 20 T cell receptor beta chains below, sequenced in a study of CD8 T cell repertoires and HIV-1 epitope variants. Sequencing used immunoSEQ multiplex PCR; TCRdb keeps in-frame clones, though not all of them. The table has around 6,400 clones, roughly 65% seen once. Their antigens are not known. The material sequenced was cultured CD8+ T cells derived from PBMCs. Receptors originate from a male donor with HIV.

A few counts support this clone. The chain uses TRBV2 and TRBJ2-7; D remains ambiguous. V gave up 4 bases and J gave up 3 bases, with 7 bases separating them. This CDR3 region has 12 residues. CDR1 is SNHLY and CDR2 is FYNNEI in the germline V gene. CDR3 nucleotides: TGTGCCAGCAGTGTTCAGAGCTACGAGCAGTACTTC. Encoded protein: CASSVQSYEQYF.

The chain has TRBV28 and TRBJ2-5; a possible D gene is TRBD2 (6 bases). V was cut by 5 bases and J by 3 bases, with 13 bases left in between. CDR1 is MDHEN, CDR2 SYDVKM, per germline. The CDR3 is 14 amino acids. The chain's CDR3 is CASSPRVAEETQYF. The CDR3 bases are TGTGCCAGCAGTCCCCGGGTAGCGGAAGAGACCCAGTACTTC.

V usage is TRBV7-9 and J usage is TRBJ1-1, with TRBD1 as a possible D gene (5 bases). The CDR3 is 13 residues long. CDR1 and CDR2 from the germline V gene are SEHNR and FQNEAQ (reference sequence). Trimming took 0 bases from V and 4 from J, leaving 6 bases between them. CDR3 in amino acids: CASSLARGTEAFF. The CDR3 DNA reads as TGTGCCAGCAGCTTAGCGAGGGGCACTGAAGCTTTCTTT.

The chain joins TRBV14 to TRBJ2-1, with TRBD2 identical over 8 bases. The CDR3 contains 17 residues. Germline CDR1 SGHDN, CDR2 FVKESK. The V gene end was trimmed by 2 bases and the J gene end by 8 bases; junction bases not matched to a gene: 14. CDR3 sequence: CASSQTVSAGALDEQFF. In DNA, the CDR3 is TGTGCCAGCAGCCAAACGGTTTCAGCGGGAGCATTGGATGAGCAGTTCTTC.

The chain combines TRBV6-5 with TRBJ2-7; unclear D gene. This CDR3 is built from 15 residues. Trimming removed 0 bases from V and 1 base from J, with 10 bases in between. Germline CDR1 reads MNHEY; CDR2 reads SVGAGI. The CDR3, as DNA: TGTGCCAGCAGTTACTCGATGGGATTGTCCTACGAGCAGTACTTC. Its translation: CASSYSMGLSYEQYF.

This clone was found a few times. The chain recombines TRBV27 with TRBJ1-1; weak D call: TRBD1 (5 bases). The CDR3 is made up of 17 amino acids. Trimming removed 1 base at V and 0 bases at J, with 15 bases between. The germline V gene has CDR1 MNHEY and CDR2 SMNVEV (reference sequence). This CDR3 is CASSLYVAGRVNTEAFF. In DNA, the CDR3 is TGTGCCAGCAGTTTATATGTGGCAGGGAGGGTGAACACTGAAGCTTTCTTT.

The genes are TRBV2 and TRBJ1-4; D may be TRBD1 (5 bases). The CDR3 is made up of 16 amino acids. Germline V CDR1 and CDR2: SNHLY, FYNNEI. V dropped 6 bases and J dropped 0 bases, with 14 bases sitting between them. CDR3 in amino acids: CASSVDGATTNEKLFF. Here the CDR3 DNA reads TGTGCCAGCAGCGTCGACGGGGCTACAACTAATGAAAAACTGTTTTTT.

This chain's CDR3 is CASIQRHTDTQYF. The CDR3 nucleotides read TGTGCCAGCATCCAAAGGCACACAGATACGCAGTATTTT. The chain employs TRBV2 and TRBJ2-3; D call uncertain. V was shortened by 7 bases and J by 2 bases, with 10 bases between the two germline ends. The germline V gene encodes CDR1 SNHLY and CDR2 FYNNEI. The CDR3 contains 13 residues.

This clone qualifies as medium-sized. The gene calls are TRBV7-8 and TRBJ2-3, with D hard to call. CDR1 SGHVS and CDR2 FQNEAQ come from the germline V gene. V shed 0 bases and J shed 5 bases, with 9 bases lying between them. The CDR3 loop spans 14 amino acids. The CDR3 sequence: CASSLASVGDTQYF. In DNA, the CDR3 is TGTGCCAGCAGCTTAGCGAGCGTTGGAGATACGCAGTATTTT.

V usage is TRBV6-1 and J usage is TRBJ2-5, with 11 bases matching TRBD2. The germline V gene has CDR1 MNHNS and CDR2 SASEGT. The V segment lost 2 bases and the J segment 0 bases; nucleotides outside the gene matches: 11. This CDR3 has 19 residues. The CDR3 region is CASSEKLAGALGYQETQYF. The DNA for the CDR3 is TGTGCCAGCAGTGAAAAACTAGCGGGAGCGTTAGGGTACCAAGAGACCCAGTACTTC.

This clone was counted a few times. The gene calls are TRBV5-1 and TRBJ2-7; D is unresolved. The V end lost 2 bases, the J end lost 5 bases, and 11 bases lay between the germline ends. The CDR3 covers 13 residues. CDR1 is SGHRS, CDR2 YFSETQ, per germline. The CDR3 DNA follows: TGCGCCAGCAGCTTCTTTGGGTCCGACGAGCAGTACTTC. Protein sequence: CASSFFGSDEQYF.

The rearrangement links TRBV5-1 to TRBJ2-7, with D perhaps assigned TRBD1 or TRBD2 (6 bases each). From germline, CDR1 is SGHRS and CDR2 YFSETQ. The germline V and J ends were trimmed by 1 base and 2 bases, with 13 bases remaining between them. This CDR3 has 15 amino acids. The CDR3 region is CASSLLGGTAYEQYF. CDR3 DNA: TGCGCCAGCAGCTTGTTAGGGGGGACCGCCTACGAGCAGTACTTC.

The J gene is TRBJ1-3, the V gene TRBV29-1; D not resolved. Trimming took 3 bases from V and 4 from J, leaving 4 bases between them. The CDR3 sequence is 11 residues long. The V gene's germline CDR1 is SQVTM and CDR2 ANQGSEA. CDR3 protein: CSVEAGNTIYF. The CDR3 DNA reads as TGCAGCGTTGAGGCGGGAAACACCATATATTTT.

The CDR3 DNA follows: TGTGCCAGCTCACCAACCCCTCCAGGGGGGGCCGGAGGAAACACCATATATTTT. Protein: CASSPTPPGGAGGNTIYF. V and J are TRBV18 and TRBJ1-3; TRBD1 agrees at 7 bases. CDR1 is KGHSH, CDR2 LQKENI, per germline. With 2 bases clipped from V and 4 bases from J, the junction kept 14 bases outside the gene matches. The CDR3 is made up of 18 amino acids. The variable domain in full, completed from reference TRBV18 and TRBJ1-3, reads NAGVMQNPRHLVRRRGQEARLRCSPMKGHSHVYWYRQLPEEGLKFMVYLQKENIIDESGMPKERFSAEFPKEGPSILRIQQVVRGDSAAYFCASSPTPPGGAGGNTIYFGEGSWLTVV.

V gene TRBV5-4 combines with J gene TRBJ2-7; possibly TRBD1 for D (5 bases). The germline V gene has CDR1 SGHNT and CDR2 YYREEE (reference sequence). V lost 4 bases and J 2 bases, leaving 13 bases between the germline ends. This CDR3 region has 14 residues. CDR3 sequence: CASSDSTVTYEQYF. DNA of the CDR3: TGTGCCAGCAGCGACTCGACAGTTACCTACGAGCAGTACTTC.

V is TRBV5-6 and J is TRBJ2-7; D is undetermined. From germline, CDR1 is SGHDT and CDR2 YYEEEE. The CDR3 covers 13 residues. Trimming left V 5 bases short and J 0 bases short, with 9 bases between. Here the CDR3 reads CASSPTVSYEQYF. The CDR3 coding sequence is TGTGCCAGCAGTCCGACCGTCTCCTACGAGCAGTACTTC.

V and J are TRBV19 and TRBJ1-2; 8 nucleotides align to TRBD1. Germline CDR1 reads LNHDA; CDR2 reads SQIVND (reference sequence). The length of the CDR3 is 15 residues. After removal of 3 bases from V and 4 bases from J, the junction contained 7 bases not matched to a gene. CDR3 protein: CASSMAGGVLYGYTF. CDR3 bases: TGTGCCAGTAGTATGGCAGGGGGCGTCCTCTATGGCTACACCTTC. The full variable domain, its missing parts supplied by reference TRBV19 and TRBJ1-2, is DGGITQSPKYLFRKEGQNVTLSCEQNLNHDAMYWYRQDPGQGLRLIYYSQIVNDFQKGDIAEGYSVSREKKESFPLTVTSAQKNPTAFYLCASSMAGGVLYGYTFGSGTRLTVV.

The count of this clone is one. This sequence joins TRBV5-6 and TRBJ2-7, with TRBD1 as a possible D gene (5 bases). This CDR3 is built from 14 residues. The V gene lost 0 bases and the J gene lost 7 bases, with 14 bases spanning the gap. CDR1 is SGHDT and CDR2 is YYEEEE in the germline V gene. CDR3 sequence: CASSLGQYLREQYF. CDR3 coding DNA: TGTGCCAGCAGCTTGGGACAGTACCTTCGTGAGCAGTACTTC.

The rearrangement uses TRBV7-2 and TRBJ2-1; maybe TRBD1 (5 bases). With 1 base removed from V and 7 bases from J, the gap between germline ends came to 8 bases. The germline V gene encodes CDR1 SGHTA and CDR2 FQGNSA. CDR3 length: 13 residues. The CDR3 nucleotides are TGTGCCAGCAGCTTAGGGGGCGAGAATGAGCAGTTCTTC. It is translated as CASSLGGENEQFF.

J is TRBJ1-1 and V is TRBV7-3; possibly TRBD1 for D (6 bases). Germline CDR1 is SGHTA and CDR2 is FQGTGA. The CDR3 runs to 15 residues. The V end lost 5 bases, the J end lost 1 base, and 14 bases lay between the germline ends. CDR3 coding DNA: TGTGCCAGCAGCCCAACAGGGACCAGGAACACTGAAGCTTTCTTT. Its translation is CASSPTGTRNTEAFF.